This T cell receptor (beta chain) was identified in a study of siplizumab effects on memory and regulatory T cells. Findings and caveats of the study: Poor capture below about 10^-5 frequency left most alloreactive clones unmapped to unstimulated subsets.

Concerning this clone itself: Its target is unknown.

Here immunoSEQ multiplex PCR was the method, and the copy in TCRdb shows in-frame clones only, minus some. The data show 70,000 or so clones, with under 95% seen just once and about 27% held by the top ten. This sequence originates from a human donor in good health. Sequencing was performed on CD8+ T cells sorted from blood.

The CDR3: CASSQESGTDTGELFF. The CDR3 DNA reads TGTGCCAGCAGCCAAGAAAGTGGGACAGACACCGGGGAGCTGTTTTTT. The J gene is TRBJ2-2, the V gene TRBV4-2; 7 bases fit TRBD1. J was trimmed by 3 bases and V by 0 bases; bases with no gene match: 4. The CDR3 is 16 residues long. The V gene's germline CDR1 is LGHNA and CDR2 YNFKEQ.